The TCR beta chain under discussion was sequenced for a study of T cell repertoires in cytomegalovirus infection. Study overall: CMV infection together with matching HLA type was indicated by public TCR beta signatures. Study observations and caveats: Dominant in the ex vivo response were TCR beta clonotypes restricted by HLA-C and specific for CMV. Individuals carrying CMV plus the relevant HLA were identified by cumulative frequency of public TCR beta families.

TCRdb re-derived calls from the reads in MiXCR, one entry per CDR3 protein. The profile covers 560,000 or so distinct CDR3 sequences, with 16% appearing a single time and roughly a quarter taken by the ten largest. Comments on this clonotype: Antigen specificity is unknown.

The CDR3 sequence is 14 residues long. Trimming shortened V by 7 bases and J by 3 bases, and 16 bases separated the two germline ends. Germline V gives CDR1 MNHEY, CDR2 SVGEGT. Sequenced: CD8+ T cells from PBMCs. This clonotype originated in a human donor in good health (CMV status not recorded). Some clones in this sample may be carry-over from other donors' samples. V usage is TRBV6-2 or TRBV6-3 and J usage is TRBJ2-7; maybe TRBD2 (5 bases). The CDR3 DNA sequence: TGTGCCAGCACCCCGACTCTAGGAGGCTACGAGCAGTACTTC. It specifies CASTPTLGGYEQYF.